A selection of T cell receptor beta chains follows, all from one sample in a study of T cells after yellow fever vaccination. Each CDR3 protein is one row after TCRdb ran MiXCR on the 5' RACE reads. This sample has tens of thousands of distinct CDR3 sequences, with about 14% found just once. Sequences were derived from CD8+ T cells not binding an NS4B(214-222) dextramer, sorted from PBMCs, sampled more than 20 days after the first yellow fever vaccination. The origin of the receptors is a man between 18 and 35 years old who received the YFV17D yellow fever vaccine. The CDR3 runs from the conserved cysteine through the conserved F or W. The order of the fields is D gene, V gene, J gene, clone size, CDR3 protein, CDR3 DNA. A D gene is named only where the DNA matches it firmly. A clone size is listed for some rows: how often the clone was seen (once, few, many), or a class if it is expanded.

d_call: TRBD1; v_call: TRBV5-1; j_call: TRBJ2-1; clone_size: few; cdr3_aa: CASSSDRVDNEQFF; cdr3_nt: TGCGCCAGCAGCTCGGACAGGGTCGACAATGAGCAGTTCTTC
d_call: -; v_call: TRBV13; j_call: TRBJ2-2; clone_size: few; cdr3_aa: CASSLRAGSGTGELFF; cdr3_nt: TGTGCCAGCAGCCTCCGGGCGGGCAGCGGCACCGGGGAGCTGTTTTTT
d_call: TRBD2; v_call: TRBV12-3/TRBV12-4; j_call: TRBJ2-1; clone_size: few; cdr3_aa: CASSLSGGAIEQFF; cdr3_nt: TGTGCCAGCAGTTTGAGCGGGGGGGCGATTGAGCAGTTCTTC
d_call: -; v_call: TRBV29-1; j_call: TRBJ1-2; clone_size: few; cdr3_aa: CSVREFYGYTF; cdr3_nt: TGCAGCGTTCGGGAATTCTATGGCTACACCTTC
d_call: -; v_call: TRBV4-3; j_call: TRBJ1-1; clone_size: -; cdr3_aa: CASSQGGQYSEAFF; cdr3_nt: TGCGCCAGCAGCCAAGGTGGACAGTACTCTGAAGCTTTCTTT
d_call: -; v_call: TRBV10-2; j_call: TRBJ2-7; clone_size: many; cdr3_aa: CASSESMGGRTYEQYF; cdr3_nt: TGCGCCAGCAGTGAGTCGATGGGGGGGCGGACATACGAGCAGTACTTC
d_call: TRBD2; v_call: TRBV6-1; j_call: TRBJ2-3; clone_size: -; cdr3_aa: CASSQLAGGPADTQYF; cdr3_nt: TGTGCCAGCAGTCAACTAGCGGGGGGGCCTGCAGATACGCAGTATTTT
d_call: -; v_call: TRBV5-5; j_call: TRBJ2-2; clone_size: -; cdr3_aa: CASSLPQGVDTGELFF; cdr3_nt: TGTGCCAGCAGCCTACCCCAGGGAGTTGACACCGGGGAGCTGTTTTTT
d_call: TRBD1; v_call: TRBV12-3/TRBV12-4; j_call: TRBJ2-1; clone_size: -; cdr3_aa: CASSLGRGQNEQFF; cdr3_nt: TGTGCCAGCAGTTTGGGAAGGGGGCAGAATGAGCAGTTCTTC
d_call: -; v_call: TRBV5-1; j_call: TRBJ2-3; clone_size: -; cdr3_aa: CASSYNTDTQYF; cdr3_nt: TGCGCCAGCAGCTATAACACAGATACGCAGTATTTT
d_call: -; v_call: TRBV24-1; j_call: TRBJ2-1; clone_size: -; cdr3_aa: CATRQGRGREQFF; cdr3_nt: TGTGCCACCAGACAGGGTCGGGGAAGGGAGCAGTTCTTC
d_call: -; v_call: TRBV7-6; j_call: TRBJ1-4; clone_size: few; cdr3_aa: CARPKGPGGEKLFF; cdr3_nt: TGTGCCAGACCGAAAGGACCTGGGGGTGAAAAACTGTTTTTT
d_call: TRBD1; v_call: TRBV29-1; j_call: TRBJ1-2; clone_size: -; cdr3_aa: CSVGQGDEDYGYTF; cdr3_nt: TGCAGCGTCGGACAGGGGGATGAGGACTATGGCTACACCTTC
d_call: -; v_call: TRBV7-8; j_call: TRBJ1-2; clone_size: -; cdr3_aa: CASSTRTGYGYTF; cdr3_nt: TGTGCCAGCAGCACCCGGACGGGCTATGGCTACACCTTC
d_call: TRBD2; v_call: TRBV13; j_call: TRBJ2-3; clone_size: few; cdr3_aa: CASSALAGNTDTQYF; cdr3_nt: TGTGCCAGCAGCGCACTAGCGGGGAACACAGATACGCAGTATTTT
d_call: TRBD2; v_call: TRBV4-3; j_call: TRBJ2-4; clone_size: few; cdr3_aa: CASSPSGGAPKNIQYF; cdr3_nt: TGCGCCAGCAGTCCAAGCGGGGGGGCGCCCAAAAACATTCAGTACTTC
d_call: TRBD2; v_call: TRBV5-4; j_call: TRBJ2-7; clone_size: few; cdr3_aa: CASSSGTRLHEQYF; cdr3_nt: TGTGCCAGCAGTTCCGGGACTAGGCTCCACGAGCAGTACTTC
d_call: -; v_call: TRBV19; j_call: TRBJ1-5; clone_size: few; cdr3_aa: CASLDEGGSSNQPQHF; cdr3_nt: TGTGCCAGCCTGGACGAGGGAGGTTCGAGCAATCAGCCCCAGCATTTT
d_call: -; v_call: TRBV6-1; j_call: TRBJ2-1; clone_size: few; cdr3_aa: CASSPGPNNEQFF; cdr3_nt: TGTGCCAGCAGTCCCGGGCCAAACAATGAGCAGTTCTTC
d_call: -; v_call: TRBV4-3; j_call: TRBJ1-1; clone_size: -; cdr3_aa: CASSQRRTANTEAFF; cdr3_nt: TGCGCCAGCAGCCAGAGAAGGACAGCTAACACTGAAGCTTTCTTT
d_call: -; v_call: TRBV5-1; j_call: TRBJ1-6; clone_size: -; cdr3_aa: CASSLLETANSPLHF; cdr3_nt: TGCGCCAGCAGCTTGCTTGAGACAGCTAATTCACCCCTCCACTTT
d_call: TRBD1; v_call: TRBV7-6; j_call: TRBJ2-2; clone_size: few; cdr3_aa: CASSSDRGANTGELFF; cdr3_nt: TGTGCCAGCAGCTCCGACAGGGGCGCGAACACCGGGGAGCTGTTTTTT
d_call: -; v_call: TRBV14; j_call: TRBJ2-7; clone_size: -; cdr3_aa: CASGETSYEQYF; cdr3_nt: TGTGCCAGCGGGGAGACCTCCTACGAGCAGTACTTC
d_call: -; v_call: TRBV12-3/TRBV12-4; j_call: TRBJ2-3; clone_size: few; cdr3_aa: CASSLNAGTTDTQYF; cdr3_nt: TGTGCCAGCAGTTTAAATGCAGGGACCACAGATACGCAGTATTTT